This T cell receptor beta chain was obtained from a study of beta chain features in type 1 diabetes. Study summary: Investigators examined some 110,000,000 sorted cells across all samples. Study-level findings and limits: TCRB CDR3s from Type 1 diabetes patients were moderately but significantly shorter in all four CD4+ subsets.

In its sample, this clone was seen a few times. As yet, its antigen is unknown. This specimen includes other DNA sequences encoding the same CDR3. Sequencing targeted expressed TCRB transcripts, as all isolated RNA had been reverse transcribed. TCRdb keeps only in-frame clones here, not all; method: immunoSEQ multiplex PCR. This repertoire shows 150,000 to 200,000 clones, over 55% found once; its top ten account for roughly 0.095%. Per germline, CDR1 SGHTA and CDR2 FQGNSA. The V end was cut by 0 bases, the J end by 6 bases, with 7 bases between. The CDR3 runs 13 residues. The chain is built from TRBV7-2 and TRBJ2-3; unclear D gene. The sequence came from a man aged 30-40 years with type 1 diabetes. Sequencing used naive CD4+ T cells from blood. The CDR3 nucleotides read TGTGCCAGCAGCTTAGCGGGCCCCGATACGCAGTATTTT. As protein: CASSLAGPDTQYF.